Listed below are T cell receptor beta chains from one sample, sequenced in a study of blood T cell repertoires in COVID-19. Only in-frame clones appear in the TCRdb table, and some are missing; sequencing was by immunoSEQ multiplex PCR. The sample consists of hundreds of thousands of clones, approximately 90% of them appearing once. The source material was PBMCs or T cells enriched from blood (not recorded which). These receptor sequences come from a woman between 50 and 59 years old who had recovered from COVID-19. Both conserved end residues are part of each CDR3. D genes are given only for firm matches. Clone size is not always given. Where it is, it says once, few, many or a class for expanded clones.

CDR3 DNA: TGTGCCAGCAGTGCCCGACTAGCGGGAAGTTACAATGAGCAGTTCTTC
CDR3 protein: CASSARLAGSYNEQFF
V gene: TRBV6-1
clone size: .
J gene: TRBJ2-1
D gene: TRBD2

CDR3 DNA: TGCGCCAGCCGAAAAGGACAGGCGGACAATGAGCAGTTCTTC
CDR3 protein: CASRKGQADNEQFF
V gene: TRBV5-1
clone size: .
J gene: TRBJ2-1
D gene: TRBD1

CDR3 DNA: TGTGCCAGCATGGACTTTGAAGCTTTCTTT
CDR3 protein: CASMDFEAFF
V gene: TRBV28
clone size: once
J gene: TRBJ1-1
D gene: .

CDR3 DNA: TGTGCCATCAGGTTTGCCGGGGGAAGAGGCAATGAGCAGTTCTTC
CDR3 protein: CAIRFAGGRGNEQFF
V gene: TRBV10-3
clone size: .
J gene: TRBJ2-1
D gene: .

CDR3 DNA: TGTGCCAGCAGCTTTAGCGGGAGTGGTCAACAGGGGTTCAATGAGCAGTTCTTC
CDR3 protein: CASSFSGSGQQGFNEQFF
V gene: TRBV7-9
clone size: .
J gene: TRBJ2-1
D gene: TRBD2

CDR3 DNA: TGCGCCAGCAGCTTGAACGGGGGCAATGAGCAGTTCTTC
CDR3 protein: CASSLNGGNEQFF
V gene: TRBV5-1
clone size: .
J gene: TRBJ2-1
D gene: .

CDR3 DNA: TGCGCCAGCACCGGGGGGCGAAAGGAAAAACTGTTTTTT
CDR3 protein: CASTGGRKEKLFF
V gene: TRBV23-1
clone size: .
J gene: TRBJ1-4
D gene: .

CDR3 DNA: TGTGCCAGCAGCCCTACAGGGGGAGGGGAGACCCAGTACTTC
CDR3 protein: CASSPTGGGETQYF
V gene: TRBV7-6
clone size: .
J gene: TRBJ2-5
D gene: .

CDR3 DNA: TGTGCCAGCAGGAGTTGGAGCAATCAGCCCCAGCATTTT
CDR3 protein: CASRSWSNQPQHF
V gene: TRBV28
clone size: .
J gene: TRBJ1-5
D gene: .

CDR3 DNA: TGTGCCAGCAGCTTGAGTCGTATTAGCGGCTTTCGGACCCAGTACTTC
CDR3 protein: CASSLSRISGFRTQYF
V gene: TRBV5-5
clone size: .
J gene: TRBJ2-5
D gene: .

CDR3 DNA: TGTGCCAGCAGCTCCTACCCCCCCAGCAATCAGCCCCAGCATTTT
CDR3 protein: CASSSYPPSNQPQHF
V gene: TRBV7-9
clone size: .
J gene: TRBJ1-5
D gene: .

CDR3 DNA: TGTGCCATCATGGGGACAGGGGGTTATAATGGCTACACCTTC
CDR3 protein: CAIMGTGGYNGYTF
V gene: TRBV28
clone size: .
J gene: TRBJ1-2
D gene: TRBD1

CDR3 DNA: TGTGCCAGCAGTGAGAGTGGACAGGGAGGCCAGCCCCAGCATTTT
CDR3 protein: CASSESGQGGQPQHF
V gene: TRBV6-4
clone size: .
J gene: TRBJ1-5
D gene: TRBD1

CDR3 DNA: TGTGCCAGCAGCTTGCAGCGCGGGAGGGCTCGATCCGAGCAGTACTTC
CDR3 protein: CASSLQRGRARSEQYF
V gene: TRBV5-8
clone size: .
J gene: TRBJ2-7
D gene: TRBD2